This T cell receptor beta chain was identified in a study of T cell clusters in autoimmune cytopenias. Across the whole study: Healthy control donors averaged approximately 52 years of age, with a median of roughly 62 years.

One tube held mixed TRB-A and TRB-B primer pools for touch-down PCR. Using the multiplex PCR reads, TCRdb records one entry per CDR3 protein without DNA. Seen in this sample are 6,000 or so distinct CDR3 sequences; the ten most common clones hold around 8%. This clonotype ranks as medium-sized (0.01 to 0.1%) in terms of frequency. Each sample's input was around 250 ng genomic DNA, some 38,000 genome equivalents. This sample also appeared in a second study, on T cell repertoires in aging, cancer and after chemotherapy. From that study: Over several months to years, re-sampled healthy donor repertoires clearly shared clones. In cancer patients, declining TCR diversity with age involved lost richness and lost evenness.

The material sequenced was peripheral blood. The source of this sequence is a human donor in good health.

The CDR3 reads CASSSGIPSTGELFF. The chain has TRBV7-2 and TRBJ2-2; no DNA is available, so the TRBD2 call from TCRdb remains unchecked. The CDR3 covers 15 residues. Per the germline V gene, CDR1 is SGHTA and CDR2 is FQGNSA.